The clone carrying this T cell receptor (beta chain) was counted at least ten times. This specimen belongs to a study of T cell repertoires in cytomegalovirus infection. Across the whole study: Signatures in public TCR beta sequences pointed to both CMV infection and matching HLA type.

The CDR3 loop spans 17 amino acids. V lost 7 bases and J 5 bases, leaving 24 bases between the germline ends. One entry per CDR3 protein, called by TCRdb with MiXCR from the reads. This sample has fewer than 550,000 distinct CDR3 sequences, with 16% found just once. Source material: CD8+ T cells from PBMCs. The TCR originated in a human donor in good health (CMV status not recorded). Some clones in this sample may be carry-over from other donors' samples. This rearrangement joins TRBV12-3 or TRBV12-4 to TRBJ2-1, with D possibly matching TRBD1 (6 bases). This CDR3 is CASKAQRGGWGNNEQFF. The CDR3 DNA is TGTGCCAGCAAGGCCCAGCGAGGGGGATGGGGTAACAATGAGCAGTTCTTC.